This entry describes one T cell receptor beta chain. The target antigen is unknown. This entry comes from a study of shared clonotypes between healthy human individuals. For the study at large: The donor pool was made up of a couple of women and a few men aged 18 to 49. Study-wide points: Naive CD4 clonotypes were shared across several donors at 5% to 6%.

The length of the CDR3 is 15 residues. Germline values: CDR1 SGHNT, CDR2 YYREEE (reference sequence). Unmatched junction bases numbered 11, after V lost 4 bases and J lost 5 bases. An assay was performed, and its level was deep. Data came from immunoSEQ multiplex PCR; TCRdb stores just in-frame clones and leaves some out. Counted here are some 2.1 million clones, about 95% occurring once; the ten biggest clones make up 0.1% to 0.15%. The specimen sequenced was naive CD4+ T cells sorted from blood. Specified subset: CD45RA+ positively selected. The chain combines TRBV5-4 with TRBJ2-5; 7 nucleotides agree with TRBD1. The receptor comes from a man aged 18 to 30 in good health. The CDR3 region has the DNA TGTGCCAGCAGCCTTAAGGACAGGCTTGAGGAGACCCAGTACTTC. It encodes CASSLKDRLEETQYF.